The 26 T cell receptor beta chains below were found in one sample sequenced in a study of untreated major depressive disorder. These receptors' targets are unknown. TCRdb's table, derived via immunoSEQ multiplex PCR, lists solely in-frame clones and lacks some. The repertoire holds approximately 15,000 clones, with around nine tenths as singletons. Findings and limits, study-wide: Depressed patients' CD4+ T cells carried increased TRBV05-01 (Vbeta 5.1) usage versus control CD4+ T cells.

The sequencing input was CD4+ T cells from PBMCs. Receptors were obtained from a woman between 25 and 40 years old with major depressive disorder.

J is TRBJ2-3 and V is TRBV5-4; 8 bases fit TRBD2. Germline V CDR1 and CDR2: SGHNT, YYREEE (reference sequence). The CDR3 length is 16 residues. Losses at the gene ends were 0 bases for V and 0 bases for J; bases not matched to a gene: 3. CDR3 nucleotides: TGTGCCAGCAGCTTGGATACTAGCGGAAGCACAGATACGCAGTATTTT. Translating gives CASSLDTSGSTDTQYF.

This clone was picked up one time. The V and J genes are TRBV2 and TRBJ2-7, with D tentatively TRBD1 or TRBD2 (6 bases each). This CDR3 is built from 15 residues. CDR1 is SNHLY and CDR2 is FYNNEI in the germline V gene. Trimming took 7 bases from V and 4 from J, leaving 20 bases between them. This CDR3 reads CASKIDAGQRYEQYF. The CDR3 nucleotides read TGTGCCAGCAAAATTGATGCGGGACAAAGATACGAGCAGTACTTC. Drawing the rest from reference TRBV2 and TRBJ2-7, the complete variable domain is EPEVTQTPSHQVTQMGQEVILRCVPISNHLYFYWYRQILGQKVEFLVSFYNNEISEKSEIFDDQFSVERPDGSNFTLKIRSTKLEDSAMYFCASKIDAGQRYEQYFGPGTRLTVT.

The V and J genes are TRBV5-1 and TRBJ2-6; no clear D gene. Trimming removed 3 bases from V and 0 bases from J, with 7 bases in between. The CDR3 totals 15 residues. Germline V gene sequence: CDR1 SGHRS, CDR2 YFSETQ. The CDR3 sequence is CASSYVLSGANVLTF. The CDR3, as DNA: TGCGCCAGCAGCTACGTACTCTCTGGGGCCAACGTCCTGACTTTC.

This clone was recorded only once. The chain joins TRBV18 to TRBJ2-7; possibly TRBD1 or TRBD2 for D (5 bases each). Trimming took 8 bases from V and 6 from J, leaving 20 bases between them. The CDR3 is 14 residues long. Germline V gene data show CDR1 as KGHSH and CDR2 as LQKENI. CDR3 sequence (DNA): TGTGCCAGCCATCCAAGCAGGGCCGGGGCCGAGCAGTACTTC. This codes for CASHPSRAGAEQYF. Full variable domain (remainder filled in from reference TRBV18 and TRBJ2-7): NAGVMQNPRHLVRRRGQEARLRCSPMKGHSHVYWYRQLPEEGLKFMVYLQKENIIDESGMPKERFSAEFPKEGPSILRIQQVVRGDSAAYFCASHPSRAGAEQYFGPGTRLTVT.

CDR3: CASSFRYEQYF. The DNA of the CDR3 is TGTGCCAGCAGCTTCCGCTACGAGCAGTACTTC. The rearrangement links TRBV7-2 to TRBJ2-7; unclear D gene. The germline gives CDR1 SGHTA, CDR2 FQGNSA. V was trimmed by 3 bases and J by 3 bases, leaving 3 bases between them. This CDR3 has 11 residues. The whole variable domain, remainder taken from reference TRBV7-2 and TRBJ2-7, is GAGVSQSPSNKVTEKGKDVELRCDPISGHTALYWYRQSLGQGLEFLIYFQGNSAPDKSGLPSDRFSAERTGGSVSTLTIQRTQQEDSAVYLCASSFRYEQYFGPGTRLTVT.

V is TRBV5-1 and J is TRBJ1-1, with D unclear. Germline CDR1 reads SGHRS; CDR2 reads YFSETQ. The CDR3 runs to 15 residues. V shed 3 bases and J shed 0 bases, with 12 bases lying between them. The CDR3 reads CASSSDTVMNTEAFF. CDR3 nucleotides: TGCGCCAGCAGCTCCGATACAGTCATGAACACTGAAGCTTTCTTT.

The V gene is TRBV9, the J gene TRBJ2-3, with 10 bases lining up with TRBD2. The CDR3 contains 18 residues. Germline assignment: CDR1 SGDLS and CDR2 YYNGEE. V shed 0 bases, J shed 1 base, and the junction held 8 bases outside the gene matches. DNA for the CDR3: TGTGCCAGCAGCGTAGAGGCTAGCGGGAGATTGGGCACAGATACGCAGTATTTT. Its translation is CASSVEASGRLGTDTQYF.

The chain joins TRBV4-3 to TRBJ2-7; D is uncertain. Germline values: CDR1 LGHNA, CDR2 YSLEER. V was shortened by 0 bases and J by 3 bases, with 6 bases between the two germline ends. The CDR3 totals 13 residues. CDR3 sequence (DNA): TGCGCCAGCAGCCAAGACAGAGTCTACGAGCAGTACTTC. It yields the protein CASSQDRVYEQYF.

The chain links TRBV23-1 to TRBJ2-7, with D perhaps matching TRBD1 (6 bases). TRBV23-1 is filed as an ORF, its function uncertain. This CDR3 spans 15 amino acids. V was trimmed by 0 bases and J by 3 bases, leaving 12 bases between them. The CDR3 nucleotides are TGCGCCAGCAGTCAATCATCCGGACAGAGCTACGAGCAGTACTTC. This encodes CASSQSSGQSYEQYF.

V is TRBV27 and J is TRBJ1-1; D not certain. The CDR3 is 14 amino acids. The V gene's germline CDR1 is MNHEY and CDR2 SMNVEV (reference sequence). The V gene lost 2 bases and the J gene lost 10 bases, with 17 bases spanning the gap. CDR3 protein: CASSLSGGPRGAFF. The CDR3 DNA reads as TGTGCCAGCAGTTTAAGCGGAGGGCCCCGGGGAGCTTTCTTT.

This sequence joins TRBV7-6 and TRBJ2-3, with a possible D match to TRBD1 (5 bases). There are 15 residues in the CDR3. Looked up from germline, CDR1 is SGHVS and CDR2 is FNYEAQ. V was trimmed by 3 bases and J by 0 bases, leaving 10 bases between them. The CDR3 DNA sequence: TGTGCCAGCAGCTTGCGGACACTGAGCACAGATACGCAGTATTTT. Encoded protein: CASSLRTLSTDTQYF.

Only one count was recorded for this clone. The chain couples TRBV11-3 to TRBJ1-1; D gene uncertain. CDR1 and CDR2 (germline): SGHNT, YENEEA. V lost 4 bases and J 6 bases, leaving 12 bases between the germline ends. This CDR3 contains 13 residues. The DNA for the CDR3 is TGTGCCAGCAGCTATAGGACGGGATCTGAAGCTTTCTTT. It codes for CASSYRTGSEAFF.

This rearrangement joins TRBV5-6 to TRBJ2-4, with D maybe TRBD1 (5 bases). The germline V and J ends were trimmed by 1 base and 1 base, with 21 bases remaining between them. Germline CDR1 and CDR2: SGHDT and YYEEEE. This CDR3 comprises 19 residues. The CDR3 DNA follows: TGTGCCAGCAGCTTGCATGGGGCAGGGCGGAATGGGGCCAAAAACATTCAGTACTTC. Its protein is CASSLHGAGRNGAKNIQYF.

The CDR3 region has the DNA TGTGCCAGTACGATAACGGGTTCGGATACGCAGTATTTT. This encodes CASTITGSDTQYF. The chain employs TRBV19 and TRBJ2-3; D gene unclear. V was shortened by 7 bases and J by 6 bases, with 14 bases between the two germline ends. The CDR3 loop spans 13 amino acids. Germline V gives CDR1 LNHDA, CDR2 SQIVND (reference sequence).

The chain combines TRBV2 with TRBJ1-4, with a possible D match to TRBD1 (5 bases). Germline V gene sequence: CDR1 SNHLY, CDR2 FYNNEI. Trimming removed 3 bases from V and 7 bases from J, with 15 bases in between. This CDR3 is built from 15 residues. In DNA form, the CDR3 reads TGTGCCAGCAGTGATCCAGGGACTTCAGGTGAAAAACTGTTTTTT. This codes for CASSDPGTSGEKLFF.

This rearrangement joins TRBV5-1 to TRBJ2-6, with D perhaps TRBD1 (6 bases). CDR1 and CDR2 from the germline V gene are SGHRS and YFSETQ. CDR3 length equals 17 residues. The germline V and J ends were trimmed by 0 bases and 0 bases, with 10 bases remaining between them. This CDR3 is CASSLGQAISGANVLTF. The CDR3 DNA follows: TGCGCCAGCAGCTTGGGACAGGCCATCTCTGGGGCCAACGTCCTGACTTTC.

The chain has TRBV25-1 and TRBJ2-7; 9 positions match TRBD1. V was pared by 3 bases and J by 6 bases, with 3 bases of the junction left unmatched. From germline, CDR1 is MGHDK and CDR2 SYGVNS. The CDR3 runs to 13 residues. CDR3 sequence: CASSDWTGVEQYF. CDR3 in DNA: TGTGCCAGCAGTGATTGGACAGGGGTCGAGCAGTACTTC.

The rearrangement joins TRBV11-3 to TRBJ1-1; D call uncertain. Per the germline V gene, CDR1 is SGHNT and CDR2 is YENEEA. The CDR3 consists of 18 residues. Trimming stripped 2 bases from V and 0 bases from J, with 19 bases between. CDR3 nucleotides: TGTGCCAGCAGCTTAAATGGTTATCTATCGTACTTGAACACTGAAGCTTTCTTT. Amino acid sequence: CASSLNGYLSYLNTEAFF. The variable domain in full, with the rest retrieved from reference TRBV11-3 and TRBJ1-1, is EAGVVQSPRYKIIEKKQPVAFWCNPISGHNTLYWYLQNLGQGPELLIRYENEEAVDDSQLPKDRFSAERLKGVDSTLKIQPAELGDSAVYLCASSLNGYLSYLNTEAFFGQGTRLTVV.

This clone was picked up a small number of times. The CDR3 nucleotides read TGTGCCAGCAGTTTAAAGGGACAGGGAACTTCTGGGGCCAACGTCCTGACTTTC. Translating it yields CASSLKGQGTSGANVLTF. The rearrangement joins TRBV27 to TRBJ2-6; 9 nucleotides agree with TRBD1. CDR1 MNHEY and CDR2 SMNVEV come from the germline V gene (reference sequence). After removal of 2 bases from V and 1 base from J, the junction contained 6 bases not matched to a gene. This CDR3 has 18 residues. The entire variable domain, with the rest obtained from reference TRBV27 and TRBJ2-6, is as follows: EAQVTQNPRYLITVTGKKLTVTCSQNMNHEYMSWYRQDPGLGLRQIYYSMNVEVTDKGDVPEGYKVSRKEKRNFPLILESPSPNQTSLYFCASSLKGQGTSGANVLTFGAGSRLTVL.

The V and J genes are TRBV11-3 and TRBJ1-2, with D possibly TRBD1 on 5 matching bases. Germline CDR1 is SGHNT and CDR2 is YENEEA. CDR3 length: 14 amino acids. V dropped 5 bases and J dropped 3 bases, with 13 bases sitting between them. CDR3 nucleotide sequence: TGTGCCAGCAGCCCTCTCGCGGGGGACTATGGCTACACCTTC. Amino acids: CASSPLAGDYGYTF. The full variable domain, in which reference TRBV11-3 and TRBJ1-2 provide the parts outside the CDR3, is EAGVVQSPRYKIIEKKQPVAFWCNPISGHNTLYWYLQNLGQGPELLIRYENEEAVDDSQLPKDRFSAERLKGVDSTLKIQPAELGDSAVYLCASSPLAGDYGYTFGSGTRLTVV.

The gene calls are TRBV2 and TRBJ2-3, with D possibly TRBD1 on 6 matching bases. The germline CDR1 and CDR2 sequences are SNHLY and FYNNEI. The CDR3 runs to 14 residues. V dropped 6 bases and J dropped 1 base, with 11 bases sitting between them. In DNA, the CDR3 is TGTGCCAGCAGGCCCAACAGGGGCACAGATACGCAGTATTTT. Its protein is CASRPNRGTDTQYF.

This clone was seen a single time. The chain has TRBV11-3 and TRBJ2-7; no clear D. The length of the CDR3 is 12 residues. Deletions cut 5 bases from V and 3 bases from J, with 8 bases between. Germline V CDR1 and CDR2: SGHNT, YENEEA. For the CDR3, the DNA is TGTGCCAGCAGCCCTAACAGCTACGAGCAGTACTTC. Its protein is CASSPNSYEQYF. Based on the CDR3 plus reference TRBV11-3 and TRBJ2-7, the full variable domain is EAGVVQSPRYKIIEKKQPVAFWCNPISGHNTLYWYLQNLGQGPELLIRYENEEAVDDSQLPKDRFSAERLKGVDSTLKIQPAELGDSAVYLCASSPNSYEQYFGPGTRLTVT.

V gene TRBV7-9 combines with J gene TRBJ1-1; D is unclear. The length of the CDR3 is 14 residues. Germline V gene lookup returns CDR1 SEHNR and CDR2 FQNEAQ (reference sequence). V was clipped by 6 bases and J by 1 base, with 12 bases between them. The CDR3 region has the DNA TGTGCCAGCAGGGCCCCCCAGAAGAACACTGAAGCTTTCTTT. Its protein product is CASRAPQKNTEAFF.

This chain joins TRBV20-1 and TRBJ1-1; D not certain. Germline V gives CDR1 DFQATT, CDR2 SNEGSKA (reference sequence). This CDR3 has 11 residues. Trimming took off 6 bases at V and 4 bases at J, with 9 bases between the two ends. The CDR3 DNA is TGCAGTGCCCGACGGGTCACTGAAGCTTTCTTT. Translated: CSARRVTEAFF.

The V call is TRBV6-5, the J call TRBJ1-2, with 10 bases that match TRBD1. Germline-derived CDR1 and CDR2 are MNHEY and SVGAGI. Unmatched junction bases numbered 6, after V lost 6 bases and J lost 8 bases. The CDR3 runs to 13 residues. As DNA, the CDR3 is TGTGCCAGCAGCCCCGGACAGGGGGGGGGCTACACCTTC. It specifies CASSPGQGGGYTF.

The chain employs TRBV6-5 and TRBJ1-4; D is possibly TRBD1 (6 bases). The length of the CDR3 is 14 residues. CDR1 and CDR2 (germline): MNHEY, SVGAGI. The V end was cut by 0 bases, the J end by 5 bases, with 7 bases between. The CDR3 is CASSYSGTNEKLFF. The CDR3 DNA is TGTGCCAGCAGTTACTCGGGGACAAATGAAAAACTGTTTTTT.